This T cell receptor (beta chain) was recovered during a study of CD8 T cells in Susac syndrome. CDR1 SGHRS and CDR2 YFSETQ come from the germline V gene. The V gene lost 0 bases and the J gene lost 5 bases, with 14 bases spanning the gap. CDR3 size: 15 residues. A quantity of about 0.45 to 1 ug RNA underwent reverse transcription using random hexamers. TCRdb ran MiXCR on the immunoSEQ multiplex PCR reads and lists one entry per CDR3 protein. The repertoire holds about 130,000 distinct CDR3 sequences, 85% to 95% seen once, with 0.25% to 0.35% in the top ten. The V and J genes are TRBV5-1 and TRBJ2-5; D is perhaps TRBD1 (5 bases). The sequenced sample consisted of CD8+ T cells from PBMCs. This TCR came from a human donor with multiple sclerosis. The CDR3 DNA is TGCGCCAGCAGCTTGGACAAGGGGCCAGGGGAGACCCAGTACTTC. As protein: CASSLDKGPGETQYF.